This is a list of T cell receptor beta chains from one sample in a study of cytomegalovirus exposure and HLA in healthy donors. The assay was immunoSEQ multiplex PCR, and TCRdb's table has in-frame clones only and misses some. The table lists 260,000 or so clones, about 90% of them singletons. Source material: PBMCs. All receptors derive from a woman in her 30s in good health and CMV-seronegative. CDR3s include the opening cysteine and the closing phenylalanine or tryptophan. The D gene is left open where the match is weak. Clone size is given for some rows only: seen once, a few or many times, or a class if the clone is expanded.

>-|TRBV7-8|-|TRBJ2-7
CASSPGAGEQYF
TGTGCCAGCAGCCCGGGAGCCGGGGAGCAGTACTTC
>-|TRBV28|once|TRBJ2-7
CASRPRLGDFEQYF
TGTGCCAGCAGGCCCAGACTAGGAGATTTCGAGCAGTACTTC
>-|TRBV6-1|-|TRBJ1-1
CASSVRVTEAFF
TGTGCCAGCAGTGTCAGGGTTACTGAAGCTTTCTTT
>TRBD2|TRBV7-2|-|TRBJ2-7
CASSLGLVEIEQYF
TGTGCCAGCAGCTTGGGACTAGTTGAAATCGAGCAGTACTTC
>-|TRBV7-9|-|TRBJ2-2
CASSLGRNTGELFF
TGTGCCAGCAGCTTAGGGCGGAACACCGGGGAGCTGTTTTTT
>TRBD1|TRBV5-1|once|TRBJ1-2
CASSFDRDYGYTF
TGCGCCAGCAGCTTCGACAGGGACTATGGCTACACCTTC
>-|TRBV19|-|TRBJ2-7
CASSTAYEQYF
TGTGCCAGTAGTACCGCCTACGAGCAGTACTTC
>TRBD2|TRBV5-4|-|TRBJ2-5
CASSETSAPETQYF
TGTGCCAGCAGCGAAACTAGCGCCCCAGAGACCCAGTACTTC
>-|TRBV5-1|-|TRBJ2-7
CASSLVGVTYEQYF
TGCGCCAGCAGCTTGGTGGGGGTTACCTACGAGCAGTACTTC
>-|TRBV11-2|-|TRBJ2-3
CASRPPLGDTQYF
TGTGCCAGCAGACCACCTTTGGGAGATACGCAGTATTTT
>TRBD2|TRBV4-3|-|TRBJ2-3
CASSRASGTLDTQYF
TGCGCCAGCAGCCGGGCTAGCGGGACCTTGGATACGCAGTATTTT
>-|TRBV15|-|TRBJ2-6
CATSTPGPSTLSGANVLTF
TGTGCCACCAGCACGCCTGGACCGTCAACCCTCTCTGGGGCCAACGTCCTGACTTTC
>TRBD2|TRBV9|-|TRBJ2-3
CASSDNPGLAGGDTQYF
TGTGCCAGCAGCGATAATCCGGGACTAGCGGGTGGGGATACGCAGTATTTT